This TCR beta chain is from a study of blood T cell repertoires in COVID-19. Study-level background: Samples representing acute and convalescent COVID-19 were sourced from the United States, Italy and Spain. T cells, B-cell-depleted T cells, or PBMCs supplied cDNA or gDNA.

A single count supports this clone. Authors' processing steps: Cell counts per sample came from amplifying reference gene primers. Measured with immunoSEQ multiplex PCR; TCRdb has only the in-frame clones, and not every one. V, J and clone size were drawn from that table, and D and trimming were deduced from the DNA. The sample has about 190,000 clones; roughly 84% are singletons. Germline V CDR1 and CDR2: SGHRS, YFSETQ. V was cut by 4 bases and J by 0 bases, with 13 bases left in between. This CDR3 has 15 residues. This chain uses TRBV5-1 with TRBJ1-1, with a tentative D call TRBD1 (6 bases). Sequencing used peripheral blood. The TCR comes from a human donor in a cohort sampled during active COVID-19. This CDR3 reads CASSAGTGLNTEAFF. The CDR3 region has the DNA TGCGCCAGCAGCGCCGGCACAGGGTTGAACACTGAAGCTTTCTTT.